Sequencing of this T cell receptor beta chain was carried out in a study of T cells in Graves' hyperthyroidism and ophthalmopathy. Overall study results and limits: Ophthalmopathy was identified by the model a median about 6 months ahead of onset.

Looked up from germline, CDR1 is DFQATT and CDR2 is SNEGSKA (reference sequence). The CDR3 contains 13 residues. V was pared by 1 base and J by 2 bases, with 9 bases between. The source material, RNA transcripts, was used to amplify TCR beta CDR3 regions. When the TCR CDR3 underwent first-round RT-PCR, the HTBI primer set was used. Each CDR3 protein is one row after TCRdb ran MiXCR on the multiplex PCR reads. This sample has under 550,000 distinct CDR3 sequences, with approximately 20% found just once. To note about this clonotype: Its antigen is not identified.

The gene calls are TRBV20-1 and TRBJ2-7, with D unresolved. The sequence came from a middle-aged man with Graves' ophthalmopathy. The specimen was blood. For the CDR3, the DNA is TGCAGTGCTAGAGCACGATACACCTACGAGCAGTACTTC. It encodes CSARARYTYEQYF.